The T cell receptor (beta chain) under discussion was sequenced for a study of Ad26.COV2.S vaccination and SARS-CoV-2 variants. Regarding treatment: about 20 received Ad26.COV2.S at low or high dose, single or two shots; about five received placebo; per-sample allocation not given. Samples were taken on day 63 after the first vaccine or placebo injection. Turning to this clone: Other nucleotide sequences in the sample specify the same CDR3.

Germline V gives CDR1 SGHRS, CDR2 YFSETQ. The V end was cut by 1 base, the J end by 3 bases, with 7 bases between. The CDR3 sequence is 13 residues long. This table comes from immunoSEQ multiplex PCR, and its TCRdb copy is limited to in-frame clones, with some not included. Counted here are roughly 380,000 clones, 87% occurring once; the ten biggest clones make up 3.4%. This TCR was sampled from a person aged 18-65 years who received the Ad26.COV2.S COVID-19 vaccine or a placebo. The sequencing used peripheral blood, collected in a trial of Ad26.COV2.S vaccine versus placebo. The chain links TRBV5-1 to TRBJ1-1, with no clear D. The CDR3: CASSLFGDTEAFF. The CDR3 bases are TGCGCCAGCAGCTTGTTTGGGGACACTGAAGCTTTCTTT.